This is a list of T cell receptor beta chains from one sample in a study of T cell changes during pregnancy in multiple sclerosis. Libraries were prepared by immunoSEQ multiplex PCR; TCRdb keeps only in-frame clonotypes and omits some of them. The data show about 59,000 clones, with 85% to 95% seen just once and 2.6% held by the top ten. The sequencing here drew on CD8+ T cells from peripheral blood mononuclear cells, taken in the third trimester of pregnancy. The receptors here all came from a female donor with multiple sclerosis, enrolled in a pregnancy study. Each CDR3 is given without its conserved first and last residue.

j_call | v_call | cdr3_aa
TRBJ2-3 | TRBV4-1 | ASSPKGGTDTQY
TRBJ1-1 | TRBV14 | ASSPLVRDTEAF
TRBJ2-7 | TRBV28 | ASSFRGLRAYEQY
TRBJ2-1 | TRBV6-5 | ASSATSGMQF
TRBJ1-1 | TRBV5-1 | ASSLAPDMNTEAF
TRBJ2-1 | TRBV11-3 | ASSSQVGGQF
TRBJ2-3 | TRBV4-1 | ASSQRRGGADTQY
TRBJ2-7 | TRBV7-6 | ASSLNLAGSYEQY
TRBJ2-7 | TRBV28 | ASSLAWREKGYEQY
TRBJ2-7 | TRBV27 | ASRLAGDGGEQY
TRBJ2-1 | TRBV27 | ASSPGTGPYNEQF
TRBJ1-5 | TRBV18 | ASSHAGIKPQH
TRBJ2-5 | TRBV9 | ASSEGLAGGLETQY
TRBJ1-1 | TRBV2 | ASGDLGQGARWAF
TRBJ2-7 | TRBV7-8 | ASSLPSGGTSYEQY
TRBJ2-4 | TRBV6-7 | ASSYEGMAKNIQY
TRBJ2-5 | TRBV2 | ASRSGLAGDETQY
TRBJ2-1 | TRBV5-1 | ASVAGGLSYNEQF
TRBJ2-7 | TRBV7-9 | ASSLAQGARNEQY
TRBJ2-5 | TRBV15 | ATSTARTGDFVNQY
TRBJ2-2 | TRBV11-2 | ASSSAGETGELF
TRBJ1-1 | TRBV4-1 | ASSQVELNTEAF
TRBJ2-5 | TRBV7-9 | ASSFAPQRETQY
TRBJ1-1 | TRBV6-6 | ASSADLVEAF
TRBJ1-3 | TRBV5-4 | ASSPNSNTIY
TRBJ1-5 | TRBV27 | ASSHKGGYSNQPQH
TRBJ2-7 | TRBV19 | ASSLRTSGRGKSDEQY
TRBJ2-1 | TRBV6-4 | ASSPTSSSYNEQF
TRBJ1-2 | TRBV9 | ASSVGQGAYGYT
TRBJ1-1 | TRBV6-6 | ASSLAGGTEAF
TRBJ1-5 | TRBV7-8 | ASSLEQQGSNQPQH
TRBJ1-1 | TRBV5-1 | ASRDTLNTEAF
TRBJ2-7 | TRBV7-9 | ASSLAGLAGTEQY
TRBJ2-1 | TRBV10-3 | AISVRQGRDYNEQF
TRBJ1-4 | TRBV7-9 | ASSSTALLYEKLF
TRBJ1-2 | TRBV5-1 | ASSFGTVSGDGYT
TRBJ1-2 | TRBV20-1 | SAKDIYGYT
TRBJ2-1 | TRBV19 | ASSVGTSGYEQF
TRBJ2-3 | TRBV10-1 | ASSRLAKSTDTQY
TRBJ1-2 | TRBV4-1 | ASSLGQGGSGYT
TRBJ2-7 | TRBV27 | ASSPHRGPRY
TRBJ1-1 | TRBV7-9 | ASSLVLGNTEAF
TRBJ2-2 | TRBV6-5 | ASSLLAVNTGELF
TRBJ2-1 | TRBV25-1 | ASSEWLNEQF
TRBJ2-1 | TRBV15 | ATSRTRAHNEQF
TRBJ2-7 | TRBV27 | ASSWDRVNEQY
TRBJ2-1 | TRBV27 | ASEPLAGGRLNEQF
TRBJ2-5 | TRBV19 | ASSNRGGRETQY
TRBJ2-5 | TRBV19 | ASSVVQGRPGETQY
TRBJ2-5 | TRBV5-4 | ASRRQGETQY
TRBJ2-6 | TRBV4-2 | ASSQDNSGANVLT
TRBJ2-3 | TRBV6-5 | ASSYGTSATDTQY
TRBJ2-3 | TRBV2 | ASSEGAGGRDTQY